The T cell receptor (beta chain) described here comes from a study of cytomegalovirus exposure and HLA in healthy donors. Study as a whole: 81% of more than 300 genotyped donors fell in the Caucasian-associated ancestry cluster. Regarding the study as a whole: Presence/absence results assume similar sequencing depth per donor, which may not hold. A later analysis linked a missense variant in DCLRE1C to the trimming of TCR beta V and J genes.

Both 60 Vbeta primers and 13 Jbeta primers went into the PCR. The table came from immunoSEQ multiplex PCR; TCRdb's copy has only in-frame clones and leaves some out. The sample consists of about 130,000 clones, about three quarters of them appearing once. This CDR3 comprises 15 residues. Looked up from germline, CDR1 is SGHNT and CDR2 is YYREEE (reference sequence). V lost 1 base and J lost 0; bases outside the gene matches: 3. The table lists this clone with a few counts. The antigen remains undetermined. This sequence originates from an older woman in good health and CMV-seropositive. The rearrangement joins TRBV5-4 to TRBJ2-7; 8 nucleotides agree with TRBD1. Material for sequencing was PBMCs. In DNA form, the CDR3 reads TGTGCCAGCAGCTTGACGGGACAGGCCTCCTACGAGCAGTACTTC. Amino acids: CASSLTGQASYEQYF.